This T cell receptor (beta chain) was sequenced in a study of shared clonotypes between healthy human individuals. Overall study context: The cohort comprised a couple of women and a few men. Their ages spanned 18 to 49 years. Researchers assigned three CD4 naive, three CD4 memory, two CD8 naive and one CD8 memory plate to each donor.

At the deep level, the assay was run. Clones were sequenced by immunoSEQ multiplex PCR, and TCRdb holds only the in-frame ones, with some missing. The table lists about 1 million clones, about three quarters of them singletons, with approximately 1.5% in the top ten. Worth noting for this clone: What it recognizes is unknown.

Trimming removed 6 bases from V and 5 bases from J, with 17 bases in between. This CDR3 is 15 amino acids long. Germline V gene lookup returns CDR1 MNHNS and CDR2 SASEGT. Study results and caveats: Inspection by rarefaction showed sorted-subset sequencing to be incomplete despite large depth.

Sequenced input: memory CD4+ T cells sorted from blood. Subset described: CD45RA-negative fraction. The chain combines TRBV6-1 with TRBJ1-3; D is uncertain. This TCR came from a man between 18 and 35 years old in good health. This CDR3 reads CASSSTSSTRNTIYF. CDR3 DNA sequence: TGTGCCAGCAGCAGCACCTCCTCCACCAGAAACACCATATATTTT.